Shown below are 30 T cell receptor beta chains from a single sample sequenced in a study of control samples from healthy donors and cancer patients. Some clones are missing from TCRdb's copy, which holds only in-frame ones; the method was immunoSEQ multiplex PCR. The sample lists about 140,000 clones; more than 80% were seen once. Material: blood. The receptors here all came from a young man in good health.

The V gene is TRBV9, the J gene TRBJ1-5; no firm D call. Trimming pared 4 bases from V and 0 bases from J, leaving 26 bases between. Germline loops: CDR1 SGDLS, CDR2 YYNGEE. This CDR3 region has 20 residues. The chain's CDR3 is CASSPHQPTRALYSNQPQHF. CDR3 nucleotide sequence: TGTGCCAGCAGCCCCCACCAACCTACAAGGGCCCTATATAGCAATCAGCCCCAGCATTTT. Using reference TRBV9 and TRBJ1-5 for the parts outside the CDR3, the full variable domain is DSGVTQTPKHLITATGQRVTLRCSPRSGDLSVYWYQQSLDQGLQFLIQYYNGEERAKGNILERFSAQQFPDLHSELNLSSLELGDSALYFCASSPHQPTRALYSNQPQHFGDGTRLSIL.

This clone was counted only a few times. V is TRBV3-1 (or the pseudogene TRBV3-2) and J is TRBJ2-2; 14 bases align to TRBD2. The V segment lost 0 bases and the J segment 0 bases; nucleotides outside the gene matches: 6. This CDR3 spans 20 amino acids. Looked up from germline, CDR1 is LGHDT and CDR2 is YNNKEL (reference sequence). The CDR3 region has the DNA TGTGCCAGCAGCCAAGATCTGGGACTAGCGGGGGCCCCGAACACCGGGGAGCTGTTTTTT. It translates to CASSQDLGLAGAPNTGELFF.

V gene TRBV7-9 combines with J gene TRBJ1-3; D is undetermined. V lost 6 bases, J lost 8 bases, and 17 bases lay in between. Germline CDR1 SEHNR, CDR2 FQNEAQ (reference sequence). The CDR3 runs to 14 residues. CDR3 sequence: CASSQNPERDTIYF. In nucleotides, the CDR3 is TGTGCCAGCAGTCAAAACCCAGAGAGGGACACCATATATTTT. Full variable domain (outside the CDR3, taken from reference TRBV7-9 and TRBJ1-3): DTGVSQNPRHKITKRGQNVTFRCDPISEHNRLYWYRQTLGQGPEFLTYFQNEAQLEKSRLLSDRFSAERPKGSFSTLEIQRTEQGDSAMYLCASSQNPERDTIYFGEGSWLTVV.

This clone was detected only once. The CDR3 protein is CATSRVELAWNEQFF. DNA of the CDR3: TGTGCCACCAGCAGAGTTGAACTAGCTTGGAATGAGCAGTTCTTC. The V and J genes are TRBV15 and TRBJ2-1; possible D gene TRBD2, 6 bases. Trimming removed 1 base at V and 7 bases at J, with 14 bases between. This CDR3 region has 15 residues. Per germline, CDR1 LNHNV and CDR2 YYDKDF (reference sequence).

V gene TRBV3-1 (or the pseudogene TRBV3-2) combines with J gene TRBJ2-3; TRBD2 is a possible D gene (7 bases). This CDR3 is built from 15 residues. The germline gives CDR1 LGHDT, CDR2 YNNKEL (reference sequence). Trimming shortened V by 1 base and J by 5 bases, and 13 bases separated the two germline ends. The CDR3 DNA follows: TGTGCCAGCAGCCAAGGGGGGGGGCCCCAAGATACGCAGTATTTT. Amino acid sequence: CASSQGGGPQDTQYF.

Comment on this clone: The sample holds other DNA sequences that translate to the same CDR3. The V gene is TRBV7-2, the J gene TRBJ2-3; 7 nucleotides line up with TRBD2. Trimming removed 2 bases from V and 2 bases from J; junction bases left unmatched: 4. The CDR3 extends over 15 amino acids. Per germline, CDR1 SGHTA and CDR2 FQGNSA. The CDR3 sequence: CASSLRAGDTDTQYF. In nucleotides, the CDR3 is TGTGCCAGCAGCTTAAGGGCGGGAGACACAGATACGCAGTATTTT.

This chain links TRBV7-4 with TRBJ1-3; D uncertain. Between the trimmed V and J ends, which lost 2 bases and 2 bases, there was a span of 13 bases. The germline V gene encodes CDR1 SGHVT and CDR2 SQSDAQ. The CDR3 extends over 16 amino acids. In nucleotides, the CDR3 is TGTGCCAGCAGCTTACGCGTCAGAAAGGCTGGAAACACCATATATTTT. Residues: CASSLRVRKAGNTIYF.

The V call is TRBV21-1, the J call TRBJ1-6; the table's D call of TRBD1 was not tested on the DNA. TRBV21-1 is deemed a pseudogene. This CDR3 comprises 15 residues. The CDR3 spells CASSPQWSYNSPLHF. CDR3 sequence (DNA): TGTGCCAGCAGCCCCCAGTGGTCCTATAATTCACCCCTCCACTTT.

The chain employs TRBV5-1 and TRBJ2-5; a weak D match, TRBD2 (6 bases). Germline loops: CDR1 SGHRS, CDR2 YFSETQ. V lost 2 bases and J lost 4, with 12 bases in between. The CDR3 totals 14 residues. The CDR3 spells CASSLSTGRETQYF. CDR3 bases: TGCGCCAGCAGCTTAAGTACCGGGAGAGAGACCCAGTACTTC.

CDR3 sequence: CASSLGTQNTGELFF. CDR3 bases: TGTGCCAGCAGCCTCGGGACCCAGAACACCGGGGAGCTGTTTTTT. The chain couples TRBV5-4 to TRBJ2-2, with D perhaps assigned TRBD1 or TRBD2 (5 bases each). There are 15 residues in the CDR3. Germline CDR1 and CDR2: SGHNT and YYREEE (reference sequence). The V gene lost 4 bases and the J gene lost 1 base, with 11 bases spanning the gap.

This clone was counted between two and nine times. The chain has TRBV11-2 and TRBJ1-6; D might be TRBD1 (5 bases). Trimming stripped 1 base from V and 10 bases from J, with 20 bases between. CDR3 length: 17 amino acids. CDR1 and CDR2 (germline): SGHAT, FQNNGV. The CDR3 DNA reads TGTGCCAGCAGCTTAGTCCCCGGGACCGCGAATTGGTCACCCCTCCACTTT. It codes for CASSLVPGTANWSPLHF.

The chain recombines TRBV5-5 with TRBJ1-4; D gene ambiguous. Trimming cost V 4 bases and J 0 bases, with 10 bases left between them. Per germline, CDR1 SGHKS and CDR2 YYEKEE (reference sequence). The CDR3 sequence is 15 residues long. The CDR3 DNA reads as TGTGCCAGCAGCCCATTAGCTGCAACTAATGAAAAACTGTTTTTT. The encoded protein is CASSPLAATNEKLFF.

This chain joins TRBV5-1 and TRBJ1-5; 9 nucleotides agree with TRBD1. The CDR3 has 15 residues. CDR1 is SGHRS, CDR2 YFSETQ, per germline. Unmatched junction bases numbered 3, after V lost 4 bases and J lost 1 base. CDR3 DNA: TGCGCCAGCAGCAGGACAGGGGCGAGCAATCAGCCCCAGCATTTT. Translation gives CASSRTGASNQPQHF.

V is TRBV6-5 and J is TRBJ1-3; D is uncertain. The germline V gene encodes CDR1 MNHEY and CDR2 SVGAGI. With 0 bases removed from V and 1 base from J, the gap between germline ends came to 7 bases. The CDR3 consists of 15 residues. This CDR3 is CASSYSRESGNTIYF. For the CDR3, the DNA is TGTGCCAGCAGTTACTCGCGGGAGTCTGGAAACACCATATATTTT.

In this sample, this clone turned up a few times. The chain is built from TRBV11-1 and TRBJ1-1; D unresolved. The CDR3 runs 15 residues. Germline lookup yields CDR1 SGHAT and CDR2 FQDESV (reference sequence). V was trimmed by 4 bases and J by 0 bases, leaving 12 bases between them. The CDR3 DNA is TGTGCCAGCAGCTGGCGACGGACTATGAACACTGAAGCTTTCTTT. Amino acids: CASSWRRTMNTEAFF.

CDR3 sequence: CASSQTTLGETQYF. DNA for the CDR3: TGCGCCAGCAGCCAAACAACCTTAGGGGAGACCCAGTACTTC. The chain links TRBV4-3 to TRBJ2-5, with D unresolved. Germline V gives CDR1 LGHNA, CDR2 YSLEER. V dropped 2 bases and J dropped 5 bases, with 12 bases sitting between them. This CDR3 spans 14 amino acids.

This clone was recorded only once. The rearrangement links TRBV7-9 to TRBJ1-1, with 7 bases that match TRBD1. V lost 5 bases, J lost 4 bases, and 10 bases stayed unmatched. This CDR3 region has 15 residues. CDR1 is SEHNR and CDR2 is FQNEAQ in the germline V gene (reference sequence). The DNA of the CDR3 is TGTGCCAGCAGCCCGTACAGGGGCGCTGGCACTGAAGCTTTCTTT. This encodes CASSPYRGAGTEAFF.

This clone was picked up one time. This sequence joins TRBV21-1 and TRBJ2-2; the table's D call TRBD1 went unverified against the DNA. TRBV21-1 is flagged as a pseudogene. This CDR3 has 17 amino acids. The CDR3 DNA sequence: TGTGCCAGCAGCTTTCGACAGGGCCGAAATAACACCGGGGAGCTGTTTTTT. This gives the protein CASSFRQGRNNTGELFF.

The V call is TRBV7-9, the J call TRBJ2-3; D gene ambiguous. V was cut by 2 bases and J by 0 bases, with 15 bases left in between. CDR1 SEHNR and CDR2 FQNEAQ come from the germline V gene (reference sequence). There are 17 residues in the CDR3. The chain's CDR3 is CASSLILTQTSTDTQYF. The CDR3 nucleotides are TGTGCCAGCAGCTTAATTCTGACGCAGACTAGCACAGATACGCAGTATTTT.

The chain couples TRBV5-4 to TRBJ2-3; D is unclear. CDR1 SGHNT and CDR2 YYREEE come from the germline V gene (reference sequence). The V end lost 0 bases, the J end lost 0 bases, and 8 bases lay between the germline ends. The CDR3 extends over 15 amino acids. The CDR3 DNA sequence: TGTGCCAGCAGCTTGGGTGGGCTAAGCACAGATACGCAGTATTTT. Its translation: CASSLGGLSTDTQYF.

This clone appeared a single time. The J gene is TRBJ1-2, the V gene TRBV16, with a weak D call TRBD1 (5 bases). V lost 0 bases and J lost 8, with 10 bases in between. CDR3 length equals 13 residues. Germline loops: CDR1 KGHSY, CDR2 FQNENV. The CDR3 reads CASSQSPGTGYTF. CDR3 in DNA: TGTGCCAGCAGCCAATCACCAGGGACCGGCTACACCTTC.

The rearrangement joins TRBV30 to TRBJ1-3; D ambiguous. The germline V and J ends were trimmed by 0 bases and 0 bases, with 15 bases remaining between them. Per germline, CDR1 GTSNPN and CDR2 SVGIG (reference sequence). This CDR3 contains 17 residues. CDR3 DNA: TGTGCCTGGAGTGTACCTCAGACAAGCAACTCTGGAAACACCATATATTTT. Amino acids: CAWSVPQTSNSGNTIYF. Full variable domain (rest looked up from reference TRBV30 and TRBJ1-3): SQTIHQWPATLVQPVGSPLSLECTVEGTSNPNLYWYRQAAGRGLQLLFYSVGIGQISSEVPQNLSASRPQDRQFILSSKKLLLSDSGFYLCAWSVPQTSNSGNTIYFGEGSWLTVV.

The V and J genes are TRBV6-5 and TRBJ2-7, with D maybe TRBD1 (6 bases). Trimming left V 6 bases short and J 2 bases short, with 11 bases between. In germline, CDR1 is MNHEY, CDR2 SVGAGI. CDR3 size: 13 residues. The CDR3, as DNA: TGTGCCAGCAGGGACAGCCCTACCTACGAGCAGTACTTC. Protein: CASRDSPTYEQYF.

This clone was recorded a few times. This chain links TRBV5-1 with TRBJ2-3, with 7 bases that match TRBD1. V was pared by 0 bases and J by 4 bases, with 5 bases of the junction left unmatched. The CDR3 is 15 residues long. CDR1 and CDR2 from the germline V gene are SGHRS and YFSETQ. The CDR3 is CASSLDTGEADTQYF. The CDR3 nucleotides read TGCGCCAGCAGCTTGGATACAGGGGAAGCAGATACGCAGTATTTT.

The chain combines TRBV11-2 with TRBJ1-1; no clear D. This CDR3 contains 16 residues. V gave up 2 bases and J gave up 1 base, with 14 bases separating them. CDR1 is SGHAT and CDR2 is FQNNGV in the germline V gene. The CDR3 DNA follows: TGTGCCAGCAGCTTATTAAGCAGGACCACGAACACTGAAGCTTTCTTT. It encodes CASSLLSRTTNTEAFF.

V and J are TRBV4-3 and TRBJ2-4, with a weak D call TRBD2 (5 bases). CDR3 size: 15 residues. V lost 3 bases, J lost 8 bases, and 17 bases lay in between. Germline CDR1 reads LGHNA; CDR2 reads YSLEER. The CDR3 DNA reads as TGCGCCAGCAGCCAGGAGGACGGGTATTTGGACATTCAGTACTTC. This translates into CASSQEDGYLDIQYF.

The chain joins TRBV18 to TRBJ1-3; D may be TRBD1 (5 bases). CDR1 is KGHSH, CDR2 LQKENI, per germline. The V and J ends lost 4 bases and 0 bases respectively, with 16 bases between them. The CDR3 covers 17 residues. CDR3 region: CASSRPGTFSSGNTIYF. As DNA, the CDR3 is TGTGCCAGCTCACGTCCCGGGACCTTCAGCTCTGGAAACACCATATATTTT.

The chain uses TRBV7-3 and TRBJ2-3; TRBD1 matches 9 bases. J was trimmed by 2 bases and V by 5 bases; bases with no gene match: 5. This CDR3 contains 15 residues. Germline V gives CDR1 SGHTA, CDR2 FQGTGA. This chain's CDR3 is CASSRTGAATDTQYF. The CDR3 nucleotides are TGTGCCAGCAGCAGGACAGGGGCGGCCACAGATACGCAGTATTTT.

This chain joins TRBV9 and TRBJ2-2; D is unclear. CDR1 is SGDLS and CDR2 is YYNGEE in the germline V gene. Trimming pared 0 bases from V and 4 bases from J, leaving 10 bases between. The CDR3 runs to 15 residues. The CDR3: CASSVGGSGTGELFF. The CDR3 nucleotides are TGTGCCAGCAGCGTAGGAGGTTCGGGCACCGGGGAGCTGTTTTTT.

The rearrangement joins TRBV7-9 to TRBJ1-2, with TRBD1 matching 7 bases. The CDR3 is 16 residues long. In germline, CDR1 is SEHNR, CDR2 FQNEAQ (reference sequence). Losses at the gene ends were 4 bases for V and 4 bases for J; bases not matched to a gene: 12. The CDR3 protein is CASSSGGRGPGYGYTF. The CDR3 nucleotides are TGTGCCAGCAGCTCGGGAGGGAGGGGGCCGGGCTATGGCTACACCTTC.